This T cell receptor (beta chain) was recorded in a study of cytomegalovirus exposure and HLA in healthy donors. Study details: Unique TCR beta sequences numbering over 100 million came from around 180 million T cells in an earlier analysis.

On this clone: The antigen is unknown.

Notes on the study in general: There were about 160 TCR beta chains listed as cytomegalovirus-associated. Sequencing likely produced, as an artifact, a cluster of highly shared sequence variants.

Germline CDR1 reads SNHLY; CDR2 reads FYNNEI. V dropped 4 bases and J dropped 4 bases, with 11 bases sitting between them. The length of the CDR3 is 14 residues. The PCR was carried out with 60 Vbeta primers and 13 Jbeta primers. Sequenced by immunoSEQ multiplex PCR; TCRdb stores in-frame clones only, minus some. The sample yields a few hundred thousand clones, roughly 80% seen once. This TCR was sampled from a man aged 40-49 years in good health and CMV-seronegative. The sample comprised PBMCs. The J gene is TRBJ2-1, the V gene TRBV2; tentative D call: TRBD1 (5 bases). Here the CDR3 reads CASSVQGQYNEQFF. The CDR3 DNA reads TGTGCCAGCAGTGTCCAGGGCCAATACAATGAGCAGTTCTTC.